Sequencing of this T cell receptor (beta chain) was carried out in a study of T cells after yellow fever vaccination (dated by TCRdb to the late 2010s). Study-level background: The SMART-Seq v4 Ultra Low Input RNA kit was used to prepare libraries from fractions with low cell numbers. To follow T-cell clones before and after both primary and booster YFV17D yellow fever vaccination, bulk TCR alpha and beta repertoires underwent longitudinal sequencing. Two healthy male donors, one aged 18 to 30 and one aged 30 to 40 years, made up the cohort. Blood was collected at multiple timepoints before and after primary and secondary immunization, and bulk PBMC replicates and cell subsets were isolated. The investigation overall reported the following: A small fraction of clonotypes appeared in both the CD4 and CD8 compartments, likely as a result of convergent recombination. Because abundant contaminating clonotypes from the bulk population could be contained in FACS-sorted repertoires, computational filtering was required. The secondary T-cell response was found to be weaker but faster than the primary response, with a peak reached on day 5 rather than on day 15. After the booster, most of the clones that had expanded following primary vaccination were detected again (about 95% of CD4 and around 90% of CD8), which suggests that memory was broadly maintained. Because the study included only a couple of donors, the extent to which the findings can be generalized is limited.

Trimming costs V 6 bases and J 7 bases, and their ends lie 21 bases apart. CDR1 and CDR2 are read off the germline V gene as MGHDK and SYGVNS. Taken from cysteine to phenylalanine, the CDR3 has 15 residues. Only the CDR3 DNA stays, 45 bases, in frame from base 1. A note on this clonotype: The specificity of this receptor is unknown. No base quality information exists; no much larger clone differs at one position.

Sample treatment or condition, as interpreted from the label and publication: live attenuated yellow fever vaccine strain. PBMCs were isolated from peripheral blood using a standard Ficoll-Paque protocol. CD4 and CD8 T-cell fractions were isolated with Dynabeads CD4 and CD8 positive selection kits. TriZol was used to extract RNA from bulk PBMCs, from CD4 and CD8 fractions, and from dextramer-positive and dextramer-negative fractions. The sequencing machine was an Illumina NovaSeq 6000. TCR cDNA was synthesized by 5'RACE template switching, through which a universal primer site and unique molecular identifiers were introduced. Priming for cDNA synthesis came from both the TCR alpha and TCR beta constant segments. Two PCR steps were used to amplify libraries, with sample barcodes and sequencing adapters being added in the second step. Sequencing of the libraries was done on either Illumina HiSeq 2500 (2x100 bp) or NovaSeq (2x150 bp). Per the authors' processing: Demultiplexing of reads and collapsing into UMI consensus sequences were performed with MIGEC, and V(D)J alignment was carried out with MiXCR. Vaccine-responding clonotypes were identified with edgeR using replicate PBMC samples, with FDR below 0.01 and a log2 fold change above 5 up to day 15 being required. Each bulk clonotype was labeled CD4 or CD8 based on which sequenced repertoire, CD4 or CD8, contained the clonotype at higher abundance. The public reads were quality trimmed at Q25 with fastp and then assembled into clones with MiXCR by TCRdb, keeping productive beta chains. Each entry merges the rows of one CDR3 protein and shows their most common DNA and genes. None of the V and J calls come from the authors' own analysis; TCRdb made them. Within this sample are around 340,000 distinct CDR3 sequences, with approximately 12% of them counted one time only. 3.2% of the sample is held by the ten biggest clonotypes.

This clonotype originated in a man aged 18 to 35 who received the YFV17D yellow fever vaccine. The chain employs TRBV25-1 and TRBJ1-2; possibly the D gene is TRBD1, per 5 matching bases. The specimen was CD4+ T cells sorted from PBMCs, collected 15 days after the yellow fever booster vaccination. CDR3 region: CASSFAASGGGGYTF. The nucleotide sequence is TGTGCCAGCAGCTTTGCGGCGAGTGGGGGAGGTGGCTACACCTTC.